The clone carrying this T cell receptor beta chain was counted only a few times. Its antigen is not known. The CDR3 spans 14 residues. V was trimmed by 3 bases and J by 0 bases, leaving 8 bases between them. Germline V gene sequence: CDR1 KGHSH, CDR2 LQKENI. This sample is part of a study of cytomegalovirus exposure and HLA in healthy donors. General study points: Judged likely to be a sequencing artifact was a cluster of highly shared sequence variants. Per a later analysis, about 17,000 TCR beta sequences showed association with HLA alleles at 0.05 false discovery rate. In presence/absence analyses, roughly uniform sequencing depth across donors was assumed.

Both 60 Vbeta primers and 13 Jbeta primers went into the PCR. The data were produced by immunoSEQ multiplex PCR, yet TCRdb's version contains in-frame clones alone and is incomplete. The data hold about 110,000 clones, with about 77% observed a single time. The origin of this receptor is a woman aged 25-40 years in good health and CMV-seropositive. The J gene is TRBJ1-1, the V gene TRBV18; D ambiguous. The sample was PBMCs. Here the CDR3 reads CASSPGSLNTEAFF. CDR3 nucleotide sequence: TGTGCCAGCTCACCCGGGTCTCTGAACACTGAAGCTTTCTTT.